Listed below are T cell receptor beta chains from one sample, sequenced in a study of T cells in Graves' hyperthyroidism and ophthalmopathy. TCRdb re-called the multiplex PCR reads through MiXCR, storing one row per CDR3 protein. The data contain some 350,000 distinct CDR3 sequences, more than 20% of them seen just once; the ten biggest clones take up around 70%. The source material was blood. The receptor set was obtained from a man over 45 with Graves' hyperthyroidism. Each CDR3 is given with its conserved first and last residue. A D gene is named only where the DNA matches it firmly. Clone sizes are given selectively: once, few, many, or a class where the clone is expanded.

CDR3 protein,CDR3 DNA,D gene,V gene,J gene,clone size,CDR3 length
CASSGASYEQYF,TGCGCCAGCAGTGGCGCCAGCTACGAGCAGTACTTC,NA,TRBV10-2,TRBJ2-7,NA,12
CASTRGGGSYEQYF,TGTGCCAGCACTCGTGGGGGGGGGTCCTACGAGCAGTACTTC,TRBD2,TRBV6-1,TRBJ2-7,NA,14
CATSDLRGLITGELFF,TGTGCCACCAGTGATTTGCGGGGGCTTATCACCGGGGAGCTGTTTTTT,NA,TRBV24-1,TRBJ2-2,few,16
CASSADSHYEQYF,TGCGCCAGCAGCGCGGACAGCCACTACGAGCAGTACTTC,NA,TRBV5-1,TRBJ2-7,NA,13
CASSGAFSGITEQYF,TGTGCCAGTAGCGGGGCCTTTAGCGGGATCACCGAGCAGTACTTC,TRBD2,TRBV19,TRBJ2-7,NA,15
CASSRGRHSYEQYF,TGTGCCAGCAGTCGGGGACGGCACTCCTACGAGCAGTACTTC,NA,TRBV6-1,TRBJ2-7,many,14
CASSLDHYEQYF,TGTGCCAGCAGCTTAGACCACTACGAGCAGTACTTC,NA,TRBV7-9,TRBJ2-7,few,12
CASSVDRPYGYTF,TGTGCCAGTAGTGTGGACCGGCCCTATGGCTACACCTTC,NA,TRBV19,TRBJ1-2,NA,13
CSAREAGSTGELFF,TGCAGTGCTAGAGAAGCGGGATCAACCGGGGAGCTGTTTTTT,TRBD2,TRBV20-1,TRBJ2-2,few,14
CASSSSGINIQYF,TGTGCCAGCAGCTCTAGCGGGATAAACATTCAGTACTTC,TRBD2,TRBV11-2,TRBJ2-4,many,13
CASSLVRVNEQFF,TGTGCCAGCAGCTTAGTCCGGGTCAATGAGCAGTTCTTC,NA,TRBV7-9,TRBJ2-1,few,13
CASSIEDSSNQPQHF,TGTGCCAGTAGTATAGAGGACAGTAGCAATCAGCCCCAGCATTTT,NA,TRBV19,TRBJ1-5,NA,15
CASSSFVSGANVLTF,TGTGCCAGCAGTTCCTTTGTCTCTGGGGCCAACGTCCTGACTTTC,NA,TRBV6-2/TRBV6-3,TRBJ2-6,NA,15
CASSQEGAGHGVQYF,TGTGCCAGCAGCCAAGAAGGTGCGGGACATGGTGTTCAGTACTTC,NA,TRBV3-1,TRBJ2-4,few,15
CASSYSLSGNTIYF,TGTGCCAGCAGTTATTCACTTTCTGGAAACACCATATATTTT,NA,TRBV6-1,TRBJ1-3,NA,14
CASSLMLAGGRNEQFF,TGCGCCAGCAGCTTGATGCTAGCGGGAGGGCGCAATGAGCAGTTCTTC,TRBD2,TRBV5-1,TRBJ2-1,few,16